Shown below are 19 T cell receptor beta chains from a single sample sequenced in a study of cytomegalovirus exposure and HLA in healthy donors. Here immunoSEQ multiplex PCR was the method, and the copy in TCRdb shows in-frame clones only, minus some. The sample includes about 64,000 clones, 92% of them seen just once. Sequences were obtained from PBMCs. Source of these receptors: a woman aged 18-29 years in good health and CMV-seronegative.

The chain links TRBV5-1 to TRBJ1-4; D is uncertain. Trimming took 4 bases from V and 8 from J, leaving 15 bases between them. Germline loops: CDR1 SGHRS, CDR2 YFSETQ. This CDR3 region has 14 residues. The chain's CDR3 is CASSLGRAGEKLFF. CDR3 DNA sequence: TGCGCCAGCAGCCTAGGACGGGCGGGAGAAAAACTGTTTTTT. Based on the CDR3 plus reference TRBV5-1 and TRBJ1-4, the full variable domain is KAGVTQTPRYLIKTRGQQVTLSCSPISGHRSVSWYQQTPGQGLQFLFEYFSETQRNKGNFPGRFSGRQFSNSRSEMNVSTLELGDSALYLCASSLGRAGEKLFFGSGTQLSVL.

The chain links TRBV29-1 to TRBJ1-1; no reliable D call. Germline lookup yields CDR1 SQVTM and CDR2 ANQGSEA. V was cut by 6 bases and J by 4 bases, with 12 bases left in between. This CDR3 spans 12 amino acids. This CDR3 is CSVFLPLTEAFF. DNA for the CDR3: TGCAGCGTCTTTCTCCCCCTCACTGAAGCTTTCTTT.

This sequence joins TRBV7-8 and TRBJ1-5, with 8 positions matching TRBD1. Germline-derived CDR1 and CDR2 are SGHVS and FQNEAQ. CDR3 length: 16 amino acids. The junction had 12 bases not matched to a gene; V was cut back by 5 bases and J by 6 bases. CDR3 protein: CASSTDRVSGFQPQHF. CDR3 sequence (DNA): TGTGCCAGCAGCACGGACAGGGTCAGCGGTTTTCAGCCCCAGCATTTT.

This chain links TRBV9 with TRBJ2-2; the D gene is possibly TRBD2 (7 bases). This CDR3 has 16 amino acids. CDR1 SGDLS and CDR2 YYNGEE come from the germline V gene. Trimming took off 0 bases at V and 6 bases at J, with 15 bases between the two ends. The CDR3 here is CASSVGGGGGSGELFF. The CDR3 coding sequence is TGTGCCAGCAGCGTAGGGGGGGGCGGTGGTTCCGGGGAGCTGTTTTTT.

The chain recombines TRBV29-1 with TRBJ2-1, with 10 positions matching TRBD2. The germline V gene has CDR1 SQVTM and CDR2 ANQGSEA. This CDR3 is built from 15 residues. V was clipped by 3 bases and J by 9 bases; unmatched bases: 11. In nucleotides, the CDR3 is TGCAGCGTTGAGTGGAGTCTAGCGGGAGCAGGTGAGCAGTTCTTC. Its translation is CSVEWSLAGAGEQFF.

The J gene is TRBJ1-6, the V gene TRBV12-2; the table's TRBD1 call for D was not verified on the DNA. TRBV12-2 is listed as a pseudogene. This CDR3 contains 15 residues. CDR3 amino acids: CASRRGRGPDSPLHF. In nucleotides, the CDR3 is TGTGCAAGTCGTCGAGGCAGGGGCCCCGATTCACCCCTCCACTTT.

The count of this clone is one. The rearrangement links TRBV30 to TRBJ2-5, with TRBD2 identical over 7 bases. Germline V gives CDR1 GTSNPN, CDR2 SVGIG (reference sequence). The trim removed 8 bases at V and 5 bases at J, leaving 17 bases unmatched. This CDR3 is 15 amino acids long. Here the CDR3 reads CARTSGNTGGETQYF. The CDR3 region has the DNA TGTGCCCGGACCAGCGGGAACACTGGAGGGGAGACCCAGTACTTC.

The chain carries TRBV5-6 and TRBJ1-1; 10 bases are shared with TRBD1. CDR3 length: 16 residues. In germline, CDR1 is SGHDT, CDR2 YYEEEE. J gave up 5 bases and V 5 bases, and 12 bases lay outside the gene matches. The CDR3 region is CASSPSTGGAGTEAFF. Written as DNA, the CDR3 is TGTGCCAGCAGTCCCTCGACAGGGGGCGCGGGGACTGAAGCTTTCTTT. The full variable domain, with the rest looked up from reference TRBV5-6 and TRBJ1-1, is DAGVTQSPTHLIKTRGQQVTLRCSPKSGHDTVSWYQQALGQGPQFIFQYYEEEERQRGNFPDRFSGHQFPNYSSELNVNALLLGDSALYLCASSPSTGGAGTEAFFGQGTRLTVV.

The chain is built from TRBV19 and TRBJ2-7; weak D call: TRBD1 (6 bases). The germline V and J ends were trimmed by 4 bases and 4 bases, with 14 bases remaining between them. Germline V CDR1 and CDR2: LNHDA, SQIVND (reference sequence). The length of the CDR3 is 14 residues. CDR3 sequence reads: CASSTGTSLYEQYF. Written as DNA, the CDR3 is TGTGCCAGTAGTACCGGGACATCCTTATACGAGCAGTACTTC.

The chain links TRBV10-3 to TRBJ2-7, with 7 positions matching TRBD1. The CDR3 length is 15 residues. Germline CDR1 and CDR2: ENHRY and SYGVKD. J gave up 3 bases and V 3 bases, and 8 bases lay outside the gene matches. CDR3 DNA: TGTGCCATCAGTGACAGCCGAGACAGGGACTACGAGCAGTACTTC. Translated: CAISDSRDRDYEQYF.

This clone was picked up one time. The rearrangement links TRBV5-1 to TRBJ1-1; a weak D match, TRBD1 (5 bases). V was trimmed by 0 bases and J by 5 bases, leaving 8 bases between them. The CDR3 extends over 13 amino acids. Per germline, CDR1 SGHRS and CDR2 YFSETQ. CDR3 sequence: CASSLGGETEAFF. Here the CDR3 DNA reads TGCGCCAGCAGCTTGGGGGGGGAGACTGAAGCTTTCTTT.

The genes are TRBV5-1 and TRBJ2-1, with TRBD2 identical over 9 bases. The CDR3 contains 15 residues. After removal of 1 base from V and 9 bases from J, the junction contained 8 bases not matched to a gene. In germline, CDR1 is SGHRS, CDR2 YFSETQ. CDR3: CASSLSIAGAGEQFF. The CDR3 DNA is TGCGCCAGCAGCTTGTCGATAGCGGGAGCGGGTGAGCAGTTCTTC. Looking up the rest from reference TRBV5-1 and TRBJ2-1 gives the full variable domain: KAGVTQTPRYLIKTRGQQVTLSCSPISGHRSVSWYQQTPGQGLQFLFEYFSETQRNKGNFPGRFSGRQFSNSRSEMNVSTLELGDSALYLCASSLSIAGAGEQFFGPGTRLTVL.

The chain uses TRBV9 and TRBJ1-1; 7 nucleotides line up with TRBD1. Germline V gene lookup returns CDR1 SGDLS and CDR2 YYNGEE. The CDR3 spans 15 residues. J was trimmed by 0 bases and V by 1 base; bases with no gene match: 3. The CDR3 protein is CASSVQGDMNTEAFF. CDR3 sequence (DNA): TGTGCCAGCAGCGTACAGGGGGACATGAACACTGAAGCTTTCTTT.

The gene calls are TRBV19 and TRBJ1-1; 7 bases match TRBD1. V was pared by 6 bases and J by 7 bases, with 8 bases of the junction left unmatched. The germline V gene encodes CDR1 LNHDA and CDR2 SQIVND (reference sequence). The CDR3 runs to 13 residues. The CDR3 DNA reads TGTGCCAGTAGCCAGGGGGTGGCCGGTGAAGCTTTCTTT. It encodes CASSQGVAGEAFF.

The chain recombines TRBV28 with TRBJ1-2; TRBD1 matches at 7 bases. J lost 3 bases, V lost 5 bases, and 6 bases had no gene match. The CDR3 totals 14 residues. Germline CDR1 MDHEN, CDR2 SYDVKM. The CDR3 DNA follows: TGTGCCAGCAGTCCCCCGACAGGGTACTATGGCTACACCTTC. Protein sequence: CASSPPTGYYGYTF.

The rearrangement uses TRBV7-6 and TRBJ2-3; no clear D gene. Germline V gives CDR1 SGHVS, CDR2 FNYEAQ. Trimming left V 5 bases short and J 2 bases short, with 14 bases between. The CDR3 is 15 amino acids. This CDR3 reads CASSETGSNTDTQYF. DNA for the CDR3: TGTGCCAGCAGCGAAACGGGTTCGAACACAGATACGCAGTATTTT.

V usage is TRBV19 and J usage is TRBJ2-3, with 13 bases lining up with TRBD2. Germline V CDR1 and CDR2: LNHDA, SQIVND (reference sequence). The length of the CDR3 is 17 residues. Trimming removed 4 bases from V and 2 bases from J; junction bases left unmatched: 6. The DNA for the CDR3 is TGTGCCAGTAGTAAAACTAGCGGGAGGGCCCTCACAGATACGCAGTATTTT. Its protein is CASSKTSGRALTDTQYF.

The chain joins TRBV6-5 to TRBJ2-7; 8 nucleotides align to TRBD2. The germline CDR1 and CDR2 sequences are MNHEY and SVGAGI. The CDR3 has 15 amino acids. V lost 2 bases, J lost 7 bases, and 10 bases stayed unmatched. The CDR3 bases are TGTGCCAGCAGTTACCTTCAGCGGGAGACGGGGGAGCAGTACTTC. Encoded protein: CASSYLQRETGEQYF.

The rearrangement joins TRBV11-2 to TRBJ2-2; TRBD1 matches 12 bases. The CDR3 covers 18 residues. Germline V gives CDR1 SGHAT, CDR2 FQNNGV. Trimming removed 4 bases from V and 6 bases from J; junction bases left unmatched: 12. CDR3 nucleotide sequence: TGTGCCAGCAGCTACTTCTCCCGGGACAGGGGGCGACCCGGGGAGCTGTTTTTT. Its protein product is CASSYFSRDRGRPGELFF.